This T cell receptor (beta chain) was recorded in a study of T-cell memory formation after mild COVID-19 (dated by TCRdb to the early 2020s). Notes on the research overall: TCR sequence clusters from the two donors were found to be largely donor specific. T-cell clones expanding and contracting after mild COVID-19 in two donors were tracked by longitudinal TCRalpha and TCRbeta repertoire sequencing. Two young, previously healthy adult volunteers, one female and one male, were included in the cohort. General conclusions and limits of the study: The second-wave clones that peaked on day 37 were not confirmed to be SARS-CoV-2 specific. The detection of some responding clones in pre-infection memory suggests that pre-existing cross-reactive memory T cells joined the SARS-CoV-2 response. Contracting CD4+ clones turned up mainly in the CM and EM memory subsets, whereas EMRA was where CD8+ clones were enriched. Only two mild cases were covered in the study, and larger cohorts including severe cases with pre-infection samples were considered necessary. From day 15 to 85, contracting clones showed balanced CD4/CD8 phenotypes, whereas a second wave of clones that expanded from day 15 to 37 leaned towards CD4+.

Ficoll-Paque density gradient centrifugation was the method used to isolate PBMCs. Sequenced on an Illumina NovaSeq 6000. TCRalpha and TCRbeta cDNA libraries were constructed by 5'RACE with constant-segment primers, with sample barcodes and unique molecular identifiers being introduced. RNA was extracted from every sample with Trizol reagent. Library amplification was performed in two PCR steps, and a second sample barcode and Illumina TruSeq adapters were introduced in the second step. Libraries were sequenced on an Illumina NovaSeq with 2 x 150 bp paired-end reads. Regarding the original processing steps: With migec v1.2.7, reads were demultiplexed and then collapsed into UMI-guided consensus sequences. With mixcr v2.1.11, UMI consensuses were aligned to TRA and TRB V and J templates and assembled into clonotypes. Clonotypes were classified as expanded or contracted when called significant by both edgeR and NoisET, with noise models trained on biological replicates. For edgeR calls, the thresholds were a false discovery rate-adjusted p below 0.01 and a log2 fold-change of 1. PCA with hierarchical clustering of max-normalized trajectories of the 1000 most abundant clonotypes was used as exploratory dynamics analysis. Separately sequenced CD4+ and CD8+ repertoires were used to assign a CD4 or CD8 phenotype to each responding clone. TCRdb ran its own pipeline on the public reads, namely fastp trimming at Q25 and MiXCR clone calling, and kept in-frame beta chains. Rows with one shared CDR3 protein collapse into an entry with the most common genes and DNA. V and J calls and clone size were set by TCRdb, not the authors. The sample data list about 430,000 distinct CDR3 sequences, and roughly 26% of these were observed just once. Clones ranked in the top ten supply 8.8% of the sample.

Details on this clonotype: The antigen it binds to is not known. The sample holds no much larger clone one base away, and base qualities are not on file.

Sequences were obtained from PBMCs or a T cell subset sorted from them (not recorded which). The TCR originated in an adult woman who had mild COVID-19 (a few samples of this study predate the infection). The sample titles of this study are shuffled in the database, so cell type and time point are left out; the donor was told from shared clones.

CDR3 region: CASSYDREYGYTF. The DNA sequence is as follows: TGTGCCAGCAGTTACGACAGGGAATATGGCTACACCTTC. The chain employs TRBV11-2 and TRBJ1-2; TRBD1 agrees with 7 junctional bases. V trim: 6 bases; J trim: 5 bases; unmatched bases: 6. The germline V gene yields SGHAT for CDR1 and FQNNGV for CDR2. Taken from cysteine to phenylalanine, the CDR3 has 13 residues. Of the read, only the CDR3 DNA is kept; its 39 bases are in frame from base 1.